The TCR beta chain under discussion was sequenced for a study of blood T cell repertoires in COVID-19. Generated by immunoSEQ multiplex PCR, the TCRdb table keeps only in-frame clones and is missing some. The profile shows around 300,000 clones, just under 90% of them singletons. The TCR sequence derives from a woman in her 30s who had recovered from COVID-19. What was sequenced was PBMCs or T cells enriched from blood (not recorded which).

The CDR3, as DNA: TGTGCCAGCAGCCTGGACTACGCCGGATACGAGCAGTACTTC. Its protein is CASSLDYAGYEQYF. The chain has TRBV11-2 and TRBJ2-7, with D maybe TRBD2 (6 bases). Germline values: CDR1 SGHAT, CDR2 FQNNGV. The CDR3 runs to 14 residues. V gave up 5 bases and J gave up 4 bases, with 15 bases separating them.